This T cell receptor (beta chain) originates from a study of graft-versus-host responses after intestinal transplantation. Study background: Isolated intestinal, liver-intestinal, or multivisceral transplants were what recipients had.

Libraries were prepared by immunoSEQ multiplex PCR; TCRdb keeps only in-frame clonotypes and omits some of them. Among around 39,000 clones, just under 90% were seen once, and the ten largest hold around 6.9%. As concerns this clone: Its antigen is undetermined.

With 2 bases removed from V and 0 bases from J, the gap between germline ends came to 11 bases. This CDR3 is 15 amino acids long. Germline loops: CDR1 SGDLS, CDR2 YYNGEE. General study results and limits: GvH clones turned up in recipient marrow; some had shown up first in ileum or blood. Early post-transplant HvG declines tracked with peak circulating GvH clone levels.

The sample was PBMCs, taken around 270 days after transplant. The V and J genes are TRBV9 and TRBJ2-5, with D hard to call. This TCR was recovered from a human patient who received an intestinal transplant, so some T cells may come from the graft donor. CDR3 sequence: CASSVRTAYQETQYF. The CDR3 DNA is TGTGCCAGCAGCGTCCGGACCGCGTACCAAGAGACCCAGTACTTC.